This is a list of T cell receptor beta chains from one sample in a study. TCRdb reprocessed the RT-PCR reads with MiXCR, giving one entry per CDR3 protein. The sample includes around 700,000 distinct CDR3 sequences, 11% to 15% of them seen just once. Sequenced input: memory CD4+ T cells from blood. Receptor source: a female donor in good health, serving as a healthy control. Each CDR3 is given with its conserved first and last residue. A D gene is named only where the DNA matches it firmly. The size entry is marked missing in some rows and otherwise reads once, few, many or a size class.

clone_size j_call d_call v_call cdr3_nt cdr3_aa
once TRBJ2-1 TRBD2 TRBV5-1 TGCGCCAGCAGCTTGCGACTAGCGTGGAGGAACAATGAGCAGTTCTTC CASSLRLAWRNNEQFF
few TRBJ1-2 - TRBV7-2 TGTGCCAGCAGCTGGGTAGAGGAGTATGGCTACACCTTC CASSWVEEYGYTF
few TRBJ1-2 - TRBV18 TGTGCCAGCTCACCATCTCCAGACGTCAACTATGGCTACACCTTC CASSPSPDVNYGYTF
- TRBJ1-3 - TRBV12-3/TRBV12-4 TGTGCCAGCAACACCCGGGGGGGGACTGGAAACACCATATATTTT CASNTRGGTGNTIYF
few TRBJ2-7 - TRBV27 TGTGCCAGCAGTTTAGGGTACAGCTTCAGCTCCTACGAGCAGTACTTC CASSLGYSFSSYEQYF
- TRBJ2-5 - TRBV20-1 TGCAGTGCTAGAGAGCCTAACGTACTAGAGACCCAGTACTTC CSAREPNVLETQYF
few TRBJ2-7 - TRBV12-3/TRBV12-4 TGTGCCAGCACCCGGCCGCCCCTCTACGAGCAGTACTTC CASTRPPLYEQYF
- TRBJ1-2 TRBD1 TRBV20-1 TGCAGTGCTAGAGGGTACAGGGGGCGAAGCTATGGCTACACCTTC CSARGYRGRSYGYTF
- TRBJ1-5 - TRBV12-3/TRBV12-4 TGTGCCAGCAGTTCTAGCGGGGCGGATCAGCCCCAGCATTTT CASSSSGADQPQHF
many TRBJ2-2 - TRBV7-2 TGTGCCAGCAGCTTAGCGGTTCCCGGGGAGCTGTTTTTT CASSLAVPGELFF
many TRBJ2-2 - TRBV12-3/TRBV12-4 TGTGCCAGCACCTTATTGGGGGAGCTGTTTTTT CASTLLGELFF
- TRBJ2-1 - TRBV9 TGTGCCAGCAGCGTAGAGGTAGCCGGCAATGAGCAGTTCTTC CASSVEVAGNEQFF
- TRBJ2-7 TRBD1 TRBV5-5 TGTGCCAGCAGCGTCGACAGGGGTTACGAGCAGTACTTC CASSVDRGYEQYF
few TRBJ2-2 TRBD1 TRBV6-5 TGTGCCAGCAGGCGGGACAGGGCTTACACCGGGGAGCTGTTTTTT CASRRDRAYTGELFF
many TRBJ2-5 - TRBV13 TGTGCCAGCAGCCGAACCCAGGGCGGAGAGACCCAGTACTTC CASSRTQGGETQYF
few TRBJ1-2 TRBD1 TRBV7-6 TGTGCCAGCAGCCTCTTCCCCCCAGGGGGCGACTATGGCTACACCTTC CASSLFPPGGDYGYTF
many TRBJ1-2 - TRBV24-1 TGTGCCACCAGTGATTTCGGGGGAATGGAGGGCTACACCTTC CATSDFGGMEGYTF
many TRBJ2-1 TRBD2 TRBV4-2 TGTGCCAGCAGCCAGGGGACTAGCGATTCCTACAATGAGCAGTTCTTC CASSQGTSDSYNEQFF
few TRBJ1-1 - TRBV18 TGTGCCAGCTCAATATCACGAGAGAGTCCCTGGGCTTTCTTT CASSISRESPWAFF
- TRBJ2-3 - TRBV7-2 TGTGCCAGCAGCTTAGTAGGCAGGGGAATCACAAATACGCAGTATTTT CASSLVGRGITNTQYF
few TRBJ1-2 - TRBV28 TGTGCCAGCAGACCCTTGGGCGAGGACTATGGCTACACCTTC CASRPLGEDYGYTF
- TRBJ2-1 TRBD2 TRBV11-2 TGTGCCAGCAGCTTAGAGGACGGGAGGGTGGGCAATGAGCAGTTCTTC CASSLEDGRVGNEQFF
- TRBJ2-7 - TRBV12-3/TRBV12-4 TGTGCCAGCAGCGGAGGGGGAACCGAGCAGTACTTC CASSGGGTEQYF
- TRBJ1-4 - TRBV6-5 TGTGCCAGCAGTTACTCGAAAGATAATGAAAAACTGTTTTTT CASSYSKDNEKLFF
- TRBJ1-2 - TRBV20-1 TGCAGTGCTCTCCCAGGCGTCTCGGCCTACACCTTC CSALPGVSAYTF
- TRBJ2-3 TRBD2 TRBV7-2 TGTGCCAGCAGCCTCAGCTTAGCGGGGGGTGTTGGAGGAGATACGCAGTATTTT CASSLSLAGGVGGDTQYF
many TRBJ2-3 TRBD2 TRBV5-1 TGCGCCAGCATCGGTAGCGGGTCCCTCACAGATACGCAGTATTTT CASIGSGSLTDTQYF
many TRBJ2-3 TRBD2 TRBV10-2 TGCGCCAGCAGTGCCCCTACTAGCGGGAGGTCCGGAGATACGCAGTATTTT CASSAPTSGRSGDTQYF
- TRBJ2-5 - TRBV27 TGTGCCAGCCTTCCTTGGGTGGGGGAGACCCAGTACTTC CASLPWVGETQYF
- TRBJ2-5 - TRBV6-5 TGTGCCAGCAGTTACGGGGGGCAGGGGCACTTC CASSYGGQGHF